The rows below give T cell receptor beta chains drawn from one sample of a study of early T cells in non-severe SARS-CoV-2 infection. TCRdb reprocessed the 5' RACE reads via MiXCR and lists one record per CDR3 protein. This sample yields 50,000 or so distinct CDR3 sequences, of which roughly 13% are seen a single time; 9.5% to 13% belongs to the top ten. Sequencing was performed on whole blood. These TCRs come from an adult who was a healthcare worker with PCR-confirmed SARS-CoV-2 infection or an uninfected control (not recorded which). Both conserved end residues are part of each CDR3.

v_call: TRBV6-6; j_call: TRBJ1-2; cdr3_aa: CASSRDRVNYGYTF
v_call: TRBV27; j_call: TRBJ1-2; cdr3_aa: CASSLLGDAPYGYTF
v_call: TRBV10-2; j_call: TRBJ1-4; cdr3_aa: CASSAGLAEKLFF
v_call: TRBV5-1; j_call: TRBJ1-6; cdr3_aa: CASSLTGPSSYNSPLHF
v_call: TRBV12-3/TRBV12-4; j_call: TRBJ1-2; cdr3_aa: CASSRDSFITGGYTF
v_call: TRBV2; j_call: TRBJ2-1; cdr3_aa: CASRTSGSSYNEQFF
v_call: TRBV6-6; j_call: TRBJ1-2; cdr3_aa: CASSSRDSYGYTF
v_call: TRBV5-1; j_call: TRBJ2-1; cdr3_aa: CASTDLYNEQFF
v_call: TRBV20-1; j_call: TRBJ2-5; cdr3_aa: CSAAVGQTQYF
v_call: TRBV29-1; j_call: TRBJ1-1; cdr3_aa: CSAFGTGRLAFF
v_call: TRBV9; j_call: TRBJ1-2; cdr3_aa: CASSPWTRLNYGYTF
v_call: TRBV6-5; j_call: TRBJ2-7; cdr3_aa: CASSWNSRSYEQYF
v_call: TRBV20-1; j_call: TRBJ2-7; cdr3_aa: CSVQGLAYEQYF
v_call: TRBV6-2/TRBV6-3; j_call: TRBJ1-1; cdr3_aa: CASSWTGALAEAFF
v_call: TRBV20-1; j_call: TRBJ2-5; cdr3_aa: CSARDARDIKETQYF
v_call: TRBV5-4; j_call: TRBJ2-3; cdr3_aa: CASSSGPGLATDTQYF
v_call: TRBV27; j_call: TRBJ2-5; cdr3_aa: CASSLFPYETQYF
v_call: TRBV7-6; j_call: TRBJ2-7; cdr3_aa: CASSLSRDYEQYF
v_call: TRBV29-1; j_call: TRBJ2-7; cdr3_aa: CSVEKGGGEQYF
v_call: TRBV12-3/TRBV12-4; j_call: TRBJ2-7; cdr3_aa: CASSFAAYEQYF
v_call: TRBV21-1; j_call: TRBJ1-5; cdr3_aa: CASSQYYRVHQPQHF
v_call: TRBV7-9; j_call: TRBJ2-7; cdr3_aa: CASSLDREGGSYEQYF
v_call: TRBV28; j_call: TRBJ2-7; cdr3_aa: CASREVPDEQYF
v_call: TRBV4-1; j_call: TRBJ1-5; cdr3_aa: CASSQMGGGSNQPQHF
v_call: TRBV7-6; j_call: TRBJ2-2; cdr3_aa: CASRLGTSPGGELFF
v_call: TRBV6-6; j_call: TRBJ1-4; cdr3_aa: CASTQDRGMISEKLFF
v_call: TRBV29-1; j_call: TRBJ2-3; cdr3_aa: CSVGLGTQYF
v_call: TRBV7-8; j_call: TRBJ1-3; cdr3_aa: CASSLKGSVSGNTIYF